This TCR beta chain was sequenced for a study of control samples from healthy donors and cancer patients. Only in-frame clones appear in the TCRdb table, and some are missing; sequencing was by immunoSEQ multiplex PCR. The table records a few hundred thousand clones, about nine tenths of them present only once. The CDR3 runs 14 residues. Germline V gene sequence: CDR1 LNHNV, CDR2 YYDKDF (reference sequence). The ends were cut back, 0 bases at V and 4 bases at J, with 9 bases in the middle. The sample was PBMCs. The rearrangement uses TRBV15 and TRBJ1-2; D not certain. This clonotype was obtained from a man aged 40-49 years with head and neck cancer. The CDR3 nucleotides read TGTGCCACCAGCAGAGATATGAGCTTCTATGGCTACACCTTC. This gives the protein CATSRDMSFYGYTF.